This is a list of T cell receptor beta chains from one sample in a study of beta chain features in type 1 diabetes. Generated by immunoSEQ multiplex PCR, the TCRdb table keeps only in-frame clones and is missing some. Among hundreds of thousands of clones, 15% to 17% were seen once, and the ten largest hold approximately 0.087%. Sequenced: naive CD4+ T cells from blood. The receptor source for this set is a man aged 18 to 30 in good health. Both conserved end residues are part of each CDR3.

CASSQEGTARPNTEAFF	TRBV4-1	17
CASSQVPGTANYGYTF	TRBV4-2	16
CSVEGQGVWETQYF	TRBV29-1	14
CASGRGLNYGYTF	TRBV19	13
CASSIDTVYGYTF	TRBV19	13
CASRDGWSRPLHF	TRBV27	13
CASSLQTGLNEKLFF	TRBV7-2	15
CASSLIVGVNTEAFF	TRBV5-1	15
CASSGKTGGAYEQYF	TRBV6-1	15
CASSRQGGDTQYF	TRBV4-3	13
CATSRGPLGSGLFF	TRBV15	14
CASSVPGGPTDTQYF	TRBV27	15
CASSVIYSWYNEQFF	TRBV9	15
CASSQRQSYNEQFF	TRBV7-3	14
CASSSSQTGVGNQPQHF	TRBV7-2	17
CASSLGPPKTQYF	TRBV28	13
CASSRFEETQYF	TRBV18	12
CASSSRGTGNTEAFF	TRBV6-6	15
CASSSDRILSGNTIYF	TRBV7-9	16
CATSRDLRSREADTQYF	TRBV15	17
CASSKAPFGNTIYF	TRBV21-1	14
CASSSPIRGSANTGELFF	TRBV4-3	18
CASSVRLAGYSGANVLTF	TRBV9	18
CASTSMWTAKNIQYF	TRBV7-2	15
CSVSDSTYGYTF	TRBV29-1	12
CASSLEKGTTEAFF	TRBV5-4	14
CASSLVWAGEETQYF	TRBV7-2	15
CASSLGQGWPGELFF	TRBV7-9	15
CASSPSTSLGSEQYF	TRBV7-7	15
CASSQVPGTGVSNQPQHF	TRBV4-1	18
CASSPRDKNIQYF	TRBV4-3	13
CSAPPYQGATEAFF	TRBV29-1	14
CASSQDRDHEQFF	TRBV14	13
CASSVPGGGYEQYF	TRBV25-1	14
CASSGTGDGYTF	TRBV2	12
CATRGTGVWHEQYF	TRBV28	14